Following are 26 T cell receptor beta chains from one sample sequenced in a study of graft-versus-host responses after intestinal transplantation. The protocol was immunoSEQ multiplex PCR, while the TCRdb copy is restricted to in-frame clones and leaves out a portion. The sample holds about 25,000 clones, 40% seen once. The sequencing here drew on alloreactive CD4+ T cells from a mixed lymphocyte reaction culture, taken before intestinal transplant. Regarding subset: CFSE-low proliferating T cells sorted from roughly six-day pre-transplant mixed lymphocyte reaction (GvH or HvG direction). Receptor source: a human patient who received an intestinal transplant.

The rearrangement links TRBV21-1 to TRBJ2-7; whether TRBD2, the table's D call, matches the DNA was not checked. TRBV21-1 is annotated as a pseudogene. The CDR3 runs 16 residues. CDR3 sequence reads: CASSKPGLAVTYEQYF. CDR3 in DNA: TGTGCCAGCAGCAAACCGGGACTAGCGGTTACCTACGAGCAGTACTTC.

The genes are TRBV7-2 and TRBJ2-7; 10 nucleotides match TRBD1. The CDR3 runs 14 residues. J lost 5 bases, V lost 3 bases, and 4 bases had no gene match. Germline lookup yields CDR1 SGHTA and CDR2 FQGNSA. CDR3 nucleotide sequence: TGTGCCAGCAGCTTGGACAGGGGGAGGAACGAGCAGTACTTC. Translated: CASSLDRGRNEQYF.

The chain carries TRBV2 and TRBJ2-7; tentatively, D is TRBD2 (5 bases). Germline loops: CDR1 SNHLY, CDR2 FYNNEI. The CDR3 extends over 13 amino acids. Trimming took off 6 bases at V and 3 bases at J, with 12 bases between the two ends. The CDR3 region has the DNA TGTGCCAGCAGCGGGGAGATTGTCTACGAGCAGTACTTC. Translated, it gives CASSGEIVYEQYF.

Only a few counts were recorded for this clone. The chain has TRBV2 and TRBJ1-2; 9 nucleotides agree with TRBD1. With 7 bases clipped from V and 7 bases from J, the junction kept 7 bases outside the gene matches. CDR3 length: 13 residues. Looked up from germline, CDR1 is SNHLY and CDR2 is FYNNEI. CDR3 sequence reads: CASTRDRVFGYTF. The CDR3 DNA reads TGTGCCAGCACCCGGGACAGGGTATTTGGCTACACCTTC.

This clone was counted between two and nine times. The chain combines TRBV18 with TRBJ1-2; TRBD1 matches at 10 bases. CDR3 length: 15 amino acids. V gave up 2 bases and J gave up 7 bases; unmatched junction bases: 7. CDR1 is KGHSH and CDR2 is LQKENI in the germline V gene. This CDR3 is CASSPIGQGGTGYTF. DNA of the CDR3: TGTGCCAGCTCACCAATCGGACAGGGGGGAACTGGCTACACCTTC.

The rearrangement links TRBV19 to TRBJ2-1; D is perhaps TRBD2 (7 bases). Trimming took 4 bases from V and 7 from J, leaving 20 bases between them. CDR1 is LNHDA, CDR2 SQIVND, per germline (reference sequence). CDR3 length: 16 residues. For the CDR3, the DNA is TGTGCCAGTAGTACCTCCCGCGGGGGCCAGAAAAATGAGCAGTTCTTC. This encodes CASSTSRGGQKNEQFF.

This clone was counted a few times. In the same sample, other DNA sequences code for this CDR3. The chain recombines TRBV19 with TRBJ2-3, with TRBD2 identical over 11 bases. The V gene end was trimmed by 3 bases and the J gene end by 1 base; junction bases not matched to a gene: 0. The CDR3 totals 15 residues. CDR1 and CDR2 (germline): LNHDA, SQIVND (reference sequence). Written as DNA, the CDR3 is TGTGCCAGTAGTATTAGCGGGAGGGGCACAGATACGCAGTATTTT. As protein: CASSISGRGTDTQYF.

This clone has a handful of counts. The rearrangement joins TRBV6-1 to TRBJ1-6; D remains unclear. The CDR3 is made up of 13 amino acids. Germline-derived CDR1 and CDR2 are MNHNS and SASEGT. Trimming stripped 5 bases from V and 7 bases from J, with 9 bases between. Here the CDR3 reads CASSYFVNSPLHF. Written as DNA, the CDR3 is TGTGCCAGCAGTTATTTCGTAAATTCACCCCTCCACTTT.

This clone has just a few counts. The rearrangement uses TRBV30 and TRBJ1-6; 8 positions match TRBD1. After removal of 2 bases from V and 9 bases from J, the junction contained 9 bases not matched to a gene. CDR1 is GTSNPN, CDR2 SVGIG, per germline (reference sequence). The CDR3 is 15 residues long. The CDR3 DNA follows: TGTGCCTGGAGTTTTACCGGGACAGGAACTTCACCCCTCCACTTT. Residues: CAWSFTGTGTSPLHF.

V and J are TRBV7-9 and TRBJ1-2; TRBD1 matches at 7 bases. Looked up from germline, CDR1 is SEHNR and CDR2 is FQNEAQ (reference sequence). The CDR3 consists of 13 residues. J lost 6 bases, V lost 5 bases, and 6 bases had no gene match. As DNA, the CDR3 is TGTGCCAGCAGCCGACAGGGATTCGATGGCTACACCTTC. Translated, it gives CASSRQGFDGYTF.

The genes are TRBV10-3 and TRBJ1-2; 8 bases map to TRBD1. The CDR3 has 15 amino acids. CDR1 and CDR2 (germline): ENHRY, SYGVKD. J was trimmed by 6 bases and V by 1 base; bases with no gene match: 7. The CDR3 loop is CAISEWDRDRHGYTF. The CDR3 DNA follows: TGTGCCATCAGTGAGTGGGACCGGGACAGGCATGGCTACACCTTC.

As DNA, the CDR3 is TGTGCCAGTAGACTAACCATAGCCACAGATACGCAGTATTTT. This translates into CASRLTIATDTQYF. This chain uses TRBV19 with TRBJ2-3; no reliable D call. V was trimmed by 6 bases and J by 2 bases, leaving 12 bases between them. Germline V gene sequence: CDR1 LNHDA, CDR2 SQIVND (reference sequence). The CDR3 is made up of 14 amino acids.

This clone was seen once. The CDR3 nucleotides are TGTGCCAGCAGCCAAATGGACAGGGAAACGTACGAGCAGTACTTC. This gives the protein CASSQMDRETYEQYF. The J gene is TRBJ2-7, the V gene TRBV6-1, with 8 bases lining up with TRBD1. The CDR3 runs 15 residues. Unmatched junction bases numbered 11, after V lost 6 bases and J lost 4 bases. Germline CDR1 MNHNS, CDR2 SASEGT.

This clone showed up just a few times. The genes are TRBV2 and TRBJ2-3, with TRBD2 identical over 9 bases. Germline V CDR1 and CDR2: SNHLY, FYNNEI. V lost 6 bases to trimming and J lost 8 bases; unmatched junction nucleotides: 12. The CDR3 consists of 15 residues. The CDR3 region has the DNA TGTGCCAGCAGGGCCCCTGGGGTAGCGGGAGTTACGCAGTATTTT. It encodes CASRAPGVAGVTQYF.

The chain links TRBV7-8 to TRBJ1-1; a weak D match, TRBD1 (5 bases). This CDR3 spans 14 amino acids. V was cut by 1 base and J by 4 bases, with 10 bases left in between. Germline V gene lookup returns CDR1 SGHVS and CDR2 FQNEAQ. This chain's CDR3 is CASSLVGGGTEAFF. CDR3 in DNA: TGTGCCAGCAGCTTAGTCGGGGGGGGCACTGAAGCTTTCTTT.

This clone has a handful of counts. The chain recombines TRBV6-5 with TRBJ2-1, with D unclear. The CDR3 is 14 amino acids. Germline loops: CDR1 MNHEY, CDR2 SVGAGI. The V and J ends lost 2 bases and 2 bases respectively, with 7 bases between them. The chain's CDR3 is CASSYSRTYNEQFF. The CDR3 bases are TGTGCCAGCAGTTACAGTAGAACCTACAATGAGCAGTTCTTC.

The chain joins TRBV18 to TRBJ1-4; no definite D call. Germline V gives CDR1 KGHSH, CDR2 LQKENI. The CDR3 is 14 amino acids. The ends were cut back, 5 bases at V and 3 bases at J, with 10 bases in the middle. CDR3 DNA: TGTGCCAGCTCATTCGGTGGAGCTAATGAAAAACTGTTTTTT. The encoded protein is CASSFGGANEKLFF.

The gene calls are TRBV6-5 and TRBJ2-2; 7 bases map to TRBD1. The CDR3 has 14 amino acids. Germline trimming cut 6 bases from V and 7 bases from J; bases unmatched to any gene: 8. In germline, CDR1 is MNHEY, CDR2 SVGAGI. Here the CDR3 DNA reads TGTGCCAGCAGGGTGACAGGGTTGGGCGGGGAGCTGTTTTTT. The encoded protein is CASRVTGLGGELFF.

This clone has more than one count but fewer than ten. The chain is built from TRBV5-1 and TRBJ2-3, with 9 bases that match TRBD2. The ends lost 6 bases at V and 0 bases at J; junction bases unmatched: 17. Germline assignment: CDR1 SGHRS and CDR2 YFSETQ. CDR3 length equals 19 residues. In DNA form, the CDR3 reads TGCGCCAGCAATAGAGCAGCGGGGGGCCCGCCCTATAGCACAGATACGCAGTATTTT. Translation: CASNRAAGGPPYSTDTQYF.

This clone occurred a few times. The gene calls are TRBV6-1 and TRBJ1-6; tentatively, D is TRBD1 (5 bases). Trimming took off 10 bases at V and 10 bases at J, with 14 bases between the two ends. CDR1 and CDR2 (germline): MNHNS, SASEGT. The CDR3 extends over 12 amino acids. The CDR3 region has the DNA TGTGCCACCATGGGGGGTTACTCACCCCTCCACTTT. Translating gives CATMGGYSPLHF.

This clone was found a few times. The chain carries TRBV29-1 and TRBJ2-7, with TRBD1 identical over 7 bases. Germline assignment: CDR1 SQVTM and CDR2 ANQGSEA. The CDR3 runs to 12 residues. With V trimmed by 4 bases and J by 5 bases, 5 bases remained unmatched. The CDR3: CSVGQGRHEQYF. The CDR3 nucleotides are TGCAGCGTTGGACAGGGTAGGCACGAGCAGTACTTC.

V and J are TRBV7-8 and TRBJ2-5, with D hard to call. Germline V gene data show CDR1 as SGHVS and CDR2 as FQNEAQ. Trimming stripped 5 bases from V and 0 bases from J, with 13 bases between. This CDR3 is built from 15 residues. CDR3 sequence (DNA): TGTGCCAGCAGCGTGACAAGAACCAACCAAGAGACCCAGTACTTC. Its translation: CASSVTRTNQETQYF.

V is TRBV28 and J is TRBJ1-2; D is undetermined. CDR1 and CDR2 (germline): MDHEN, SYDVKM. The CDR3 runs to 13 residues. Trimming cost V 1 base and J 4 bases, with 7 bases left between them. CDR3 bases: TGTGCCAGCAGTTTATCCCCCTTCTATGGCTACACCTTC. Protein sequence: CASSLSPFYGYTF.

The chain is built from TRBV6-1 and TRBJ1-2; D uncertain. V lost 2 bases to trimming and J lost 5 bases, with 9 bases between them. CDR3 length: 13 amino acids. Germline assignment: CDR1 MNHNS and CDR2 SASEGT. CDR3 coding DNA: TGTGCCAGCAGTGAAACTCTGCGGTATGGCTACACCTTC. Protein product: CASSETLRYGYTF.

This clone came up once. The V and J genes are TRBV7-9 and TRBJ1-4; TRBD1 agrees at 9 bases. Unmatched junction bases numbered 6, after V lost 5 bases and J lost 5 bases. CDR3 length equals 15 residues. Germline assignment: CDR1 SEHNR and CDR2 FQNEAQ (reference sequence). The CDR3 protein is CASSAITGGNEKLFF. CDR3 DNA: TGTGCCAGCAGCGCCATTACAGGGGGCAATGAAAAACTGTTTTTT.

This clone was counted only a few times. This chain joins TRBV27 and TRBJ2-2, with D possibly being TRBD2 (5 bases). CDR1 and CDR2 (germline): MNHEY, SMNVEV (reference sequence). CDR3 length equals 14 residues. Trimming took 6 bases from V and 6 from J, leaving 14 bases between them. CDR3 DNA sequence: TGTGCCAGCAGCTTTACGGGGAAATCCGGGGAGCTGTTTTTT. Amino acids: CASSFTGKSGELFF.